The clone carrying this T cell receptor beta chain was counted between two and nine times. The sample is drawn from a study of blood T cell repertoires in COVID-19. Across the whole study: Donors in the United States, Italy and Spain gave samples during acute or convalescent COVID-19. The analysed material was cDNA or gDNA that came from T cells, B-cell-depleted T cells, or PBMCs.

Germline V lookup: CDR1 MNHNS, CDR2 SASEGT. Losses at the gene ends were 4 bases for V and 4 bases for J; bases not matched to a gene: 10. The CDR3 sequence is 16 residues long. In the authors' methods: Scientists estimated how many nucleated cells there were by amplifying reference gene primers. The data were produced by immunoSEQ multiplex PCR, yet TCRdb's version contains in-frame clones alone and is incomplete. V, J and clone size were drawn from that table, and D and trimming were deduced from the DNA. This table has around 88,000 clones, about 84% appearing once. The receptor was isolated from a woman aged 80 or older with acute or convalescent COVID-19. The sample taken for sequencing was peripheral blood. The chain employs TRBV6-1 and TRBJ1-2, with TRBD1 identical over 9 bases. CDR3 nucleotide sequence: TGTGCCAGCAGTGTGGAGGGGACAGGGTCCGCCTATGGCTACACCTTC. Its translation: CASSVEGTGSAYGYTF.